Below, one T cell receptor (beta chain) is given with its context. The antigen remains undetermined. V shed 5 bases and J shed 6 bases, with 14 bases lying between them. The CDR3 totals 14 residues. Germline lookup yields CDR1 SGHAT and CDR2 FQNNGV. This sample is drawn from a study of blood T cells in healthy people across ages. The study's findings and limits: Diversity estimated from one million T cells was considered an underestimate.

In terms of origin and age, donors were healthy Caucasian individuals from Russia aged about 6 to 90. It was 8 to 10 milliliters of peripheral blood that were drawn from each donor. Sample-barcoded 5' priming and a J-beta primer mix drove a second PCR of about 7 to 11 cycles. TCRdb re-called the 5' RACE reads with MiXCR, one entry per CDR3 protein. The sample holds approximately 690,000 distinct CDR3 sequences; roughly three fifths are singletons and the top ten take about two fifths. The chain carries TRBV11-2 and TRBJ2-1; D perhaps matches TRBD2 (5 bases). Sequenced material: blood. This TCR was sampled from a man in his fifties or sixties in good health. The CDR3 here is CASSPGGYPNEQFF. The CDR3 DNA reads TGTGCCAGCAGCCCCGGAGGCTACCCCAATGAGCAGTTCTTC. The full variable domain, its missing parts supplied by reference TRBV11-2 and TRBJ2-1, is EAGVAQSPRYKIIEKRQSVAFWCNPISGHATLYWYQQILGQGPKLLIQFQNNGVVDDSQLPKDRFSAERLKGVDSTLKIQPAKLEDSAVYLCASSPGGYPNEQFFGPGTRLTVL.